This entry lists 15 T cell receptor beta chains sequenced from one sample in a study of cytomegalovirus exposure and HLA in healthy donors. A multiplex PCR was run with 60 Vbeta primers and 13 Jbeta primers. Assay: immunoSEQ multiplex PCR; the TCRdb copy retains only in-frame clones and omits some. The sample lists more than 150,000 clones, about 75% occurring once. The sequencing sample was made of PBMCs. The source is a woman aged 40 to 50 in good health and CMV-seropositive.

The chain couples TRBV5-6 to TRBJ2-7, with D possibly being TRBD1 (6 bases). The CDR3 covers 14 residues. V lost 5 bases to trimming and J lost 3 bases, with 15 bases between them. Germline V gives CDR1 SGHDT, CDR2 YYEEEE. CDR3 loop: CASRPIGQNYEQYF. The DNA of the CDR3 is TGTGCCAGCAGACCCATTGGACAGAACTACGAGCAGTACTTC.

As concerns this clone: Relative to the germline gene, one junction end is altered; a read error may explain this. This chain links TRBV6-4 with TRBJ1-1; D is undetermined. The CDR3 extends over 11 amino acids. CDR1 and CDR2 (germline): MRHNA, SNTAGT. This chain's CDR3 is CATVKSSRGPF. In DNA, the CDR3 is TGTGCCACCGTAAAATCCTCCCGAGGCCCTTTT.

The V gene is TRBV14, the J gene TRBJ1-2; D call uncertain. With 4 bases removed from V and 7 bases from J, the gap between germline ends came to 16 bases. Germline V gene sequence: CDR1 SGHDN, CDR2 FVKESK. The CDR3 length is 14 residues. The CDR3 DNA follows: TGTGCCAGCAGCCTCGGAGGGCCCTGGGGTGGCTACACCTTC. This translates into CASSLGGPWGGYTF.

The chain combines TRBV6-5 with TRBJ2-3, with D possibly matching TRBD2 (5 bases). Germline V CDR1 and CDR2: MNHEY, SVGAGI. CDR3 length: 16 amino acids. Trimming took 0 bases from V and 2 from J, leaving 12 bases between them. The CDR3 loop is CASSYSGLVTTDTQYF. As DNA, the CDR3 is TGTGCCAGCAGTTACTCCGGACTCGTCACCACAGATACGCAGTATTTT.

The chain uses TRBV7-2 and TRBJ2-7; 8 nucleotides match TRBD1. The CDR3 runs 14 residues. V was clipped by 5 bases and J by 2 bases; unmatched bases: 5. From germline, CDR1 is SGHTA and CDR2 FQGNSA. The CDR3 loop is CASSPRQGTYEQYF. CDR3 nucleotide sequence: TGTGCCAGCAGCCCCCGACAGGGGACCTACGAGCAGTACTTC.

V gene TRBV29-1 combines with J gene TRBJ1-2; 10 bases line up with TRBD1. The CDR3 is 12 residues long. In germline, CDR1 is SQVTM, CDR2 ANQGSEA. Here the CDR3 reads CSVRDRGSGYTF. The CDR3 DNA reads TGCAGTGTCCGGGACAGGGGAAGTGGCTACACCTTC.

This chain joins TRBV11-2 and TRBJ2-1, with 11 bases lining up with TRBD2. The CDR3 has 15 amino acids. Germline V CDR1 and CDR2: SGHAT, FQNNGV. Trimming removed 6 bases from V and 4 bases from J; junction bases left unmatched: 5. CDR3: CASRTSGGPYNEQFF. CDR3 bases: TGTGCCAGCAGAACTAGCGGGGGACCTTACAATGAGCAGTTCTTC.

This clone is a singleton in its sample. The identical CDR3 is also encoded by other nucleotide sequences in the sample. The chain joins TRBV9 to TRBJ2-5; perhaps TRBD1 as D (7 bases). There are 15 residues in the CDR3. Trimming took off 4 bases at V and 5 bases at J, with 18 bases between the two ends. The germline CDR1 and CDR2 sequences are SGDLS and YYNGEE. The CDR3 DNA follows: TGTGCCAGCAGCCCTGGTGTGGGGGGACAGGAGACCCAGTACTTC. As protein: CASSPGVGGQETQYF.

J is TRBJ1-3 and V is TRBV9; D gene uncertain. Deletions cut 3 bases from V and 2 bases from J, with 12 bases between. The CDR3 extends over 15 amino acids. Per germline, CDR1 SGDLS and CDR2 YYNGEE. The CDR3 here is CASSDGGGAGNTIYF. For the CDR3, the DNA is TGTGCCAGCAGCGACGGCGGTGGAGCTGGAAACACCATATATTTT.

The chain recombines TRBV19 with TRBJ2-7; tentative D call: TRBD2 (6 bases). This CDR3 is built from 15 residues. CDR1 and CDR2 (germline): LNHDA, SQIVND (reference sequence). Trimming shortened V by 1 base and J by 2 bases, and 12 bases separated the two germline ends. The CDR3 spells CASSIGSRRAYEQYF. In DNA form, the CDR3 reads TGTGCCAGTAGTATAGGTTCTCGGAGGGCCTACGAGCAGTACTTC. Combining the CDR3 with reference TRBV19 and TRBJ2-7 gives the whole variable domain DGGITQSPKYLFRKEGQNVTLSCEQNLNHDAMYWYRQDPGQGLRLIYYSQIVNDFQKGDIAEGYSVSREKKESFPLTVTSAQKNPTAFYLCASSIGSRRAYEQYFGPGTRLTVT.

The chain carries TRBV28 and TRBJ1-2, with TRBD1 matching 7 bases. CDR3 length: 13 amino acids. J gave up 4 bases and V 9 bases, and 8 bases lay outside the gene matches. Germline V gives CDR1 MDHEN, CDR2 SYDVKM. CDR3: CASQQGSSYGYTF. The CDR3 nucleotides read TGTGCCAGTCAACAGGGGAGTAGCTATGGCTACACCTTC.

V and J are TRBV28 and TRBJ1-1; D unresolved. V gave up 8 bases and J gave up 8 bases, with 18 bases separating them. The CDR3 is made up of 13 amino acids. CDR1 is MDHEN and CDR2 is SYDVKM in the germline V gene. CDR3 nucleotide sequence: TGTGCCAGCGGCCGGGGTACACCTCCCGAAGCTTTCTTT. Encoded protein: CASGRGTPPEAFF.

As regards this clone: A junction boundary mismatches the germline segment, possibly from a read error. The chain links TRBV7-7 to TRBJ2-5; 7 nucleotides align to TRBD1. This CDR3 region has 14 residues. CDR1 is SSHAT, CDR2 FNYEAQ, per germline (reference sequence). This chain's CDR3 is CASSLRTGPETQYF. DNA for the CDR3: TGTGCTAGCAGCTTAAGGACAGGACCAGAGACCCAGTACTTC.

The V and J genes are TRBV5-1 and TRBJ2-1; no clear D. The CDR3 length is 15 residues. Germline V gene sequence: CDR1 SGHRS, CDR2 YFSETQ. The germline V and J ends were trimmed by 0 bases and 6 bases, with 13 bases remaining between them. The CDR3 protein is CASSLGSLPLNEQFF. CDR3 bases: TGCGCCAGCAGCTTGGGTAGCTTGCCCCTCAATGAGCAGTTCTTC.

V and J are TRBV6-1 and TRBJ2-2; D gene unclear. Between the trimmed V and J ends, which lost 4 bases and 6 bases, there was a span of 9 bases. Germline V gene sequence: CDR1 MNHNS, CDR2 SASEGT. CDR3 length: 13 residues. This CDR3 reads CASSVIGPGELFF. The CDR3 bases are TGTGCCAGCAGTGTTATTGGCCCCGGGGAGCTGTTTTTT.